The subject of this entry is one TCR beta chain. Germline V lookup: CDR1 SGHTA, CDR2 FQGNSA. With V trimmed by 5 bases and J by 0 bases, 7 bases remained unmatched. This CDR3 region has 16 residues. This sample is part of a study of blood T cell repertoires in COVID-19. Study context: T cells, B-cell-depleted T cells, or PBMCs provided the cDNA or gDNA that served as material.

Repertoires were generated with immunoSEQ multiplex PCR, while TCRdb's copy carries only in-frame clones and drops some. The sample holds nearly 200,000 clones; roughly 90% are singletons and the top ten take about 6.8%. V gene TRBV7-2 combines with J gene TRBJ1-3, with 7 positions matching TRBD1. This clonotype originated in a woman between 40 and 55 years old who had recovered from COVID-19. The specimen sequenced was peripheral blood. CDR3 coding DNA: TGTGCCAGCAGCGTGACAGGGTCTCTCTCTGGAAACACCATATATTTT. Its translation: CASSVTGSLSGNTIYF.